The next 17 T cell receptor beta chains were all read from a single sample in a study of shared clonotypes between healthy human individuals. Sequencing used immunoSEQ multiplex PCR; TCRdb keeps in-frame clones, though not all of them. The sample consists of more than 1.2 million clones, approximately 98.5% of them appearing once. The sequenced sample was naive CD4+ T cells sorted from blood. Described subset: CD45RA+ positively selected. Source of these receptors: a man in his thirties or forties in good health.

The J gene is TRBJ1-1, the V gene TRBV30, with D perhaps matching TRBD1 (5 bases). This CDR3 is 11 amino acids long. V dropped 5 bases and J dropped 6 bases, with 10 bases sitting between them. Germline V gene data show CDR1 as GTSNPN and CDR2 as SVGIG (reference sequence). Here the CDR3 DNA reads TGTGCCTGGGGGTGGGGCGCTGAAGCTTTCTTT. This sequence encodes CAWGWGAEAFF.

To note about this clone: At one of its ends the junction is not consistent with the germline gene, which may arise from a read error. The J gene is TRBJ2-3, the V gene TRBV10-3; D is undetermined. Germline V gives CDR1 ENHRY, CDR2 SYGVKD. The CDR3 length is 14 residues. This CDR3 reads CAISDGELSETQYF. The CDR3 bases are TGTGCCATCAGTGATGGAGAGCTTTCAGAGACGCAGTATTTT.

Remarks on this clone: A read error may account for a junction end that differs from germline. The chain recombines TRBV19 with TRBJ2-1; 7 bases map to TRBD2. CDR3 length: 11 amino acids. Germline V gene data show CDR1 as LNHDA and CDR2 as SQIVND (reference sequence). As DNA, the CDR3 is TGTGCCAGTAGTCTGGGCGGGAGACTCCTCTTC. Translation gives CASSLGGRLLF.

The chain recombines TRBV7-5 with TRBJ1-5. TRBV7-5 is assigned pseudogene status. CDR3 length equals 16 residues. The CDR3 loop is CVRSLGGIPSNQPQHF. CDR3 in DNA: TGTGTCAGAAGCTTAGGCGGAATCCCTAGCAATCAGCCCCAGCATTTT.

This clone was observed once. This chain connects TRBV15 to TRBJ2-3; no definite D call. Germline assignment: CDR1 LNHNV and CDR2 YYDKDF (reference sequence). This CDR3 is 15 amino acids long. Trimming removed 0 bases from V and 4 bases from J, with 11 bases in between. For the CDR3, the DNA is TGTGCCACCAGCAGAGATGTCTTTGGCGCAGATACGCAGTATTTT. It codes for CATSRDVFGADTQYF.

The V and J genes are TRBV7-2 and TRBJ2-2; D is ambiguous. The CDR3 loop spans 13 amino acids. The V end was cut by 5 bases, the J end by 2 bases, with 6 bases between. CDR1 and CDR2 from the germline V gene are SGHTA and FQGNSA. CDR3 nucleotide sequence: TGTGCCAGCAGCAGGACCAACACCGGGGAGCTGTTTTTT. Translated, it gives CASSRTNTGELFF.

The chain is built from TRBV10-3 and TRBJ2-3; D tentatively fits TRBD1 or TRBD2 (5 bases each). CDR3 length equals 17 residues. Germline V CDR1 and CDR2: ENHRY, SYGVKD. Trimming shortened V by 5 bases and J by 0 bases, and 18 bases separated the two germline ends. DNA for the CDR3: TGTGCCATCAGTACGAGACCGGGGACCCCAAGCACAGATACGCAGTATTTT. This codes for CAISTRPGTPSTDTQYF.

The chain joins TRBV7-9 to TRBJ1-5; 10 positions agree with TRBD1. Germline-derived CDR1 and CDR2 are SEHNR and FQNEAQ (reference sequence). The V and J ends lost 3 bases and 6 bases, in that order; junction bases with no gene match: 17. The CDR3 sequence is 19 residues long. Here the CDR3 reads CASSFREPGQGPLGQPQHF. CDR3 bases: TGTGCCAGCAGCTTCCGGGAGCCGGGACAGGGGCCCTTGGGTCAGCCCCAGCATTTT.

The chain is built from TRBV7-7 and TRBJ2-3; TRBD2 matches at 9 bases. CDR1 SSHAT and CDR2 FNYEAQ come from the germline V gene (reference sequence). After removal of 1 base from V and 0 bases from J, the junction contained 8 bases not matched to a gene. The CDR3 contains 18 residues. The CDR3 DNA sequence: TGTGCCAGCAGCTTAGGTGTGACTAGCGGTTCTAGCACAGATACGCAGTATTTT. This translates into CASSLGVTSGSSTDTQYF.

This chain joins TRBV28 and TRBJ2-5; the D is unclear. Trimming took 7 bases from V and 5 from J, leaving 14 bases between them. The CDR3 has 13 residues. CDR1 is MDHEN, CDR2 SYDVKM, per germline. CDR3 sequence (DNA): TGTGCCAGCACTTTCTCCACTCGGGAGACCCAGTACTTC. It specifies CASTFSTRETQYF.

The V gene is TRBV7-8, the J gene TRBJ2-7; 10 bases are shared with TRBD2. Trimming removed 1 base from V and 3 bases from J; junction bases left unmatched: 6. The germline CDR1 and CDR2 sequences are SGHVS and FQNEAQ. The CDR3 is 16 residues long. DNA of the CDR3: TGTGCCAGCAGCTTAGGGGGACAGCGGGAGGGCTACGAGCAGTACTTC. As protein: CASSLGGQREGYEQYF.

A note on this clone: Other DNA sequences in this sample translate to the same CDR3. V usage is TRBV7-2 and J usage is TRBJ2-1, with 11 bases identical to TRBD2. Germline V gene lookup returns CDR1 SGHTA and CDR2 FQGNSA. The CDR3 loop spans 15 amino acids. V gave up 5 bases and J gave up 4 bases; unmatched junction bases: 4. CDR3 sequence reads: CASSPGTSGYNEQFF. CDR3 bases: TGTGCCAGCAGCCCCGGGACTAGCGGATACAATGAGCAGTTCTTC. The full variable domain, completed using reference TRBV7-2 and TRBJ2-1, is GAGVSQSPSNKVTEKGKDVELRCDPISGHTALYWYRQSLGQGLEFLIYFQGNSAPDKSGLPSDRFSAERTGGSVSTLTIQRTQQEDSAVYLCASSPGTSGYNEQFFGPGTRLTVL.

The genes are TRBV29-1 and TRBJ2-1; TRBD2 aligns across 16 bases. The J segment lost 7 bases and the V segment lost 5 bases, leaving 2 bases of the junction unmatched. This CDR3 has 14 residues. Germline V gene sequence: CDR1 SQVTM, CDR2 ANQGSEA. DNA of the CDR3: TGCAGCGTTAAGGGACTAGCGGGAGGGAATGAGCAGTTCTTC. This gives the protein CSVKGLAGGNEQFF.

This chain links TRBV5-1 with TRBJ2-5; the match to TRBD2 covers 13 bases. CDR3 size: 15 residues. The V gene's germline CDR1 is SGHRS and CDR2 YFSETQ. V shed 7 bases, J shed 4 bases, and the junction held 7 bases outside the gene matches. This chain's CDR3 is CASSGLAGVGETQYF. CDR3 DNA sequence: TGCGCCAGCTCCGGACTAGCGGGAGTTGGAGAGACCCAGTACTTC.

The chain combines TRBV5-4 with TRBJ1-1; perhaps TRBD1 as D (6 bases). Germline V lookup: CDR1 SGHNT, CDR2 YYREEE (reference sequence). The CDR3 loop spans 14 amino acids. Trimming removed 0 bases at V and 1 base at J, with 7 bases between. The CDR3 loop is CASSLDRANTEAFF. The CDR3 nucleotides read TGTGCCAGCAGCTTGGACAGGGCGAACACTGAAGCTTTCTTT.

Concerning this clone itself: The sample carries other DNA sequences with the same CDR3. The chain uses TRBV4-3 and TRBJ2-2; D is undetermined. CDR1 is LGHNA, CDR2 YSLEER, per germline. The length of the CDR3 is 15 residues. The ends were cut back, 1 base at V and 0 bases at J, with 6 bases in the middle. The CDR3 nucleotides are TGCGCCAGCAGCCAAGGGAGCCCGAACACCGGGGAGCTGTTTTTT. It specifies CASSQGSPNTGELFF.

This sequence joins TRBV7-2 and TRBJ1-5; weak D call: TRBD1 (6 bases). The V end was cut by 5 bases, the J end by 0 bases, with 17 bases between. Germline V gene lookup returns CDR1 SGHTA and CDR2 FQGNSA. The CDR3 sequence is 17 residues long. CDR3 sequence: CASSPLPGGYSNQPQHF. DNA of the CDR3: TGTGCCAGCAGCCCACTGCCCGGGGGCTATAGCAATCAGCCCCAGCATTTT. Supplemented by reference TRBV7-2 and TRBJ1-5, the full variable domain reads GAGVSQSPSNKVTEKGKDVELRCDPISGHTALYWYRQSLGQGLEFLIYFQGNSAPDKSGLPSDRFSAERTGGSVSTLTIQRTQQEDSAVYLCASSPLPGGYSNQPQHFGDGTRLSIL.